The 16 T cell receptor beta chains reported below all come from one sample, sequenced in a study of shared clonotypes between healthy human individuals (dated by TCRdb to the early 2020s). Library creation used the immunoSEQ multiplex PCR assay. Here the immuneACCESS table is served through TCRdb, limited to in-frame sequences with V and J called. Missing clones are a known gap in these copies; in checked studies unresolved V genes cover under half, and the rest lacks a known reason. The sample includes approximately 2.5 million clones, with approximately 94% observed a single time. The ten largest clonotypes hold 0.35% to 0.45% of the sample. The sample was naive CD4+ T cells from PBMCs. In light of the paper, this sample's cell subset or site label describes: CD45RA+ positively selected. These TCRs come from a man younger than 30 in good health. Some clones in this sample may be carry-over from other donors' samples.

About this clone itself: The same CDR3 arises from other DNA sequences in this sample as well. The chain is built from TRBV7-2 and TRBJ2-1, with D perhaps matching TRBD1 (5 bases). CDR1 and CDR2 from the germline V gene are SGHTA and FQGNSA. The ends were cut back, 0 bases at V and 2 bases at J, with 8 bases in the middle. This CDR3 is built from 15 residues. The CDR3 DNA is TGTGCCAGCAGCTTAGCGGGGCCTACCTACAATGAGCAGTTCTTC. Residues: CASSLAGPTYNEQFF. Full variable domain (outside the CDR3, taken from reference TRBV7-2 and TRBJ2-1): GAGVSQSPSNKVTEKGKDVELRCDPISGHTALYWYRQSLGQGLEFLIYFQGNSAPDKSGLPSDRFSAERTGGSVSTLTIQRTQQEDSAVYLCASSLAGPTYNEQFFGPGTRLTVL.

The J gene is TRBJ2-1, the V gene TRBV5-4; D gene unclear. The CDR3 consists of 14 residues. The germline CDR1 and CDR2 sequences are SGHNT and YYREEE (reference sequence). With 4 bases removed from V and 0 bases from J, the gap between germline ends came to 8 bases. The DNA of the CDR3 is TGTGCCAGCAGCGTGGTGGGCTCCTACAATGAGCAGTTCTTC. This translates into CASSVVGSYNEQFF.

This clone appeared a few times. The V and J genes are TRBV4-2 and TRBJ1-1; D remains ambiguous. The CDR3 spans 17 residues. Germline loops: CDR1 LGHNA, CDR2 YNFKEQ. The V end lost 0 bases, the J end lost 0 bases, and 14 bases lay between the germline ends. The CDR3 DNA is TGTGCCAGCAGCCAAGATATGATAGGCAGCATGAACACTGAAGCTTTCTTT. Protein: CASSQDMIGSMNTEAFF.

The chain has TRBV29-1 and TRBJ1-1, with D possibly TRBD1 on 6 matching bases. This CDR3 has 14 amino acids. The V end lost 4 bases, the J end lost 1 base, and 13 bases lay between the germline ends. The germline gives CDR1 SQVTM, CDR2 ANQGSEA. In DNA, the CDR3 is TGCAGCGTTGGGAATCAGGGGAGGAACACTGAAGCTTTCTTT. Its protein product is CSVGNQGRNTEAFF.

The chain recombines TRBV5-1 with TRBJ1-1; D remains ambiguous. Germline V gene lookup returns CDR1 SGHRS and CDR2 YFSETQ. The CDR3 length is 13 residues. V lost 3 bases and J lost 0, with 6 bases in between. The CDR3 is CASSSLLNTEAFF. For the CDR3, the DNA is TGCGCCAGCAGCTCCCTTTTGAACACTGAAGCTTTCTTT.

There are a few counts of this clone. The rearrangement uses TRBV2 and TRBJ2-7; D call uncertain. CDR3 length equals 13 residues. CDR1 is SNHLY, CDR2 FYNNEI, per germline. Trimming pared 5 bases from V and 2 bases from J, leaving 10 bases between. The CDR3 bases are TGTGCCAGCAGTTTCGTACGAACCTACGAGCAGTACTTC. Translating it yields CASSFVRTYEQYF.

The chain recombines TRBV4-2 with TRBJ2-7; D call uncertain. The CDR3 is made up of 11 amino acids. Trimming removed 2 bases from V and 4 bases from J, with 3 bases in between. CDR1 is LGHNA and CDR2 is YNFKEQ in the germline V gene. The CDR3 reads CASSQNYEQYF. CDR3 nucleotides: TGTGCCAGCAGCCAAAATTACGAGCAGTACTTC.

The gene calls are TRBV5-4 and TRBJ1-1; weak D call: TRBD1 (5 bases). The CDR3 is made up of 15 amino acids. Trimming removed 0 bases at V and 3 bases at J, with 12 bases between. Germline assignment: CDR1 SGHNT and CDR2 YYREEE (reference sequence). The CDR3 loop is CASSLARVSDTEAFF. Here the CDR3 DNA reads TGTGCCAGCAGCTTGGCCAGGGTATCGGACACTGAAGCTTTCTTT.

Only one count was recorded for this clone. The V and J genes are TRBV6-1 and TRBJ2-1, with D tentatively TRBD1 or TRBD2 (6 bases each). In germline, CDR1 is MNHNS, CDR2 SASEGT. V dropped 8 bases and J dropped 6 bases, with 17 bases sitting between them. The CDR3 runs to 14 residues. The CDR3, as DNA: TGTGCCAGCCTCTGGGGGCGGCGGGGCAATGAGCAGTTCTTC. Protein: CASLWGRRGNEQFF.

This chain uses TRBV29-1 with TRBJ2-7; D is uncertain. The CDR3 totals 13 residues. The germline V and J ends were trimmed by 2 bases and 6 bases, with 14 bases remaining between them. The V gene's germline CDR1 is SQVTM and CDR2 ANQGSEA. As DNA, the CDR3 is TGCAGCGTTGAACGGACCGCTCGCGGCGAGCAGTACTTC. This sequence encodes CSVERTARGEQYF.

The rearrangement uses TRBV6-1 and TRBJ2-7, with 9 bases that match TRBD1. This CDR3 is 15 amino acids long. CDR1 is MNHNS and CDR2 is SASEGT in the germline V gene. The trim removed 0 bases at V and 4 bases at J, leaving 4 bases unmatched. The CDR3 loop is CASSEAHRGLYEQYF. In DNA, the CDR3 is TGTGCCAGCAGTGAAGCGCACAGGGGGCTGTACGAGCAGTACTTC.

Turning to this clone: The identical CDR3 is also encoded by other nucleotide sequences in the sample. This chain links TRBV11-3 with TRBJ2-2; TRBD2 agrees at 10 bases. The J segment lost 4 bases and the V segment lost 5 bases, leaving 4 bases of the junction unmatched. Germline CDR1 SGHNT, CDR2 YENEEA. The CDR3 consists of 15 residues. CDR3 in DNA: TGTGCCAGCAGCCTTGTAGCGGGAGGCACCGGGGAGCTGTTTTTT. This encodes CASSLVAGGTGELFF.

The chain has TRBV6-5 and TRBJ2-4; 7 bases are a match to TRBD2. From germline, CDR1 is MNHEY and CDR2 SVGAGI. V lost 6 bases and J lost 0; bases outside the gene matches: 5. The CDR3 is made up of 15 amino acids. CDR3 protein: CASSPSGLAKNIQYF. DNA for the CDR3: TGTGCCAGCAGCCCTAGCGGACTAGCCAAAAACATTCAGTACTTC.

The chain combines TRBV5-1 with TRBJ1-3, with D possibly being TRBD1 (6 bases). Germline lookup yields CDR1 SGHRS and CDR2 YFSETQ. V was pared by 4 bases and J by 2 bases, with 19 bases between. CDR3 size: 17 residues. CDR3 residues: CASSRYTGQGTGNTIYF. For the CDR3, the DNA is TGCGCCAGCAGCCGCTATACGGGACAAGGAACTGGAAACACCATATATTTT.

The chain uses TRBV5-1 and TRBJ2-5; 9 bases agree with TRBD1. The germline gives CDR1 SGHRS, CDR2 YFSETQ. The CDR3 extends over 14 amino acids. V gave up 7 bases and J gave up 4 bases; unmatched junction bases: 8. The CDR3, as DNA: TGCGCCAGCCAAGATACAGGGGGCGGAGAGACCCAGTACTTC. Residues: CASQDTGGGETQYF.

This clone has more than one count but fewer than ten. Other DNA sequences in the same sample also yield this CDR3. V gene TRBV28 combines with J gene TRBJ1-5, with unresolved D. The ends were cut back, 3 bases at V and 4 bases at J, with 4 bases in the middle. This CDR3 is built from 12 residues. The germline CDR1 and CDR2 sequences are MDHEN and SYDVKM. The CDR3 loop is CASSLGNQPQHF. The CDR3 DNA follows: TGTGCCAGCAGTTTGGGGAATCAGCCCCAGCATTTT.